This is a list of T cell receptor beta chains from one sample in a study of T cells in Graves' hyperthyroidism and ophthalmopathy. TCRdb re-called the multiplex PCR reads with MiXCR, one entry per CDR3 protein. This sample has 450,000 to 650,000 distinct CDR3 sequences, with about a fifth found just once. Sequencing was performed on blood. The receptor source for this set is a man younger than 35 with Graves' hyperthyroidism. Both conserved end residues are part of each CDR3. Fields, in order: CDR3 protein, CDR3 DNA, clone size, J gene, V gene, D gene. D genes are given only for firm matches. Where a row states a size, it is once, few, many or the class of an expanded clone; other rows omit it.

cdr3_aa: CATSDGGGPDQPQHF
cdr3_nt: TGTGCCACCAGTGATGGAGGGGGCCCAGATCAGCCCCAGCATTTT
clone_size: many
j_call: TRBJ1-5
v_call: TRBV24-1
d_call: TRBD1

cdr3_aa: CASSLDRTFGNTIYF
cdr3_nt: TGTGCCAGCAGCTTAGATCGGACCTTTGGGAACACCATATATTTT
clone_size: many
j_call: TRBJ1-3
v_call: TRBV11-2
d_call: .

cdr3_aa: CASSPGGLGEQYF
cdr3_nt: TGTGCCAGCAGCCCAGGGGGGTTGGGCGAGCAGTACTTC
clone_size: many
j_call: TRBJ2-7
v_call: TRBV9
d_call: .

cdr3_aa: CASSLEGGQGNTEAFF
cdr3_nt: TGTGCCAGCAGCTTAGAGGGGGGACAGGGGAACACTGAAGCTTTCTTT
clone_size: few
j_call: TRBJ1-1
v_call: TRBV11-1
d_call: TRBD1

cdr3_aa: CASSHPRTGRSGNTIYF
cdr3_nt: TGCGCCAGCAGCCATCCCCGGACAGGGAGGTCTGGAAACACCATATATTTT
clone_size: few
j_call: TRBJ1-3
v_call: TRBV4-1
d_call: TRBD1

cdr3_aa: CASSTGTWGEQYF
cdr3_nt: TGTGCCAGCTCGACAGGGACCTGGGGGGAGCAGTACTTC
clone_size: .
j_call: TRBJ2-7
v_call: TRBV2
d_call: TRBD1

cdr3_aa: CASSPGGSRQETQYF
cdr3_nt: TGTGCCAGCAGCCCGGGGGGATCCCGCCAAGAGACCCAGTACTTC
clone_size: few
j_call: TRBJ2-5
v_call: TRBV7-6
d_call: TRBD2

cdr3_aa: CSARGGSHPGANVLTF
cdr3_nt: TGCAGTGCTAGAGGGGGTTCCCATCCTGGGGCCAACGTCCTGACTTTC
clone_size: few
j_call: TRBJ2-6
v_call: TRBV20-1
d_call: .

cdr3_aa: CASSDGQGRDTEAFF
cdr3_nt: TGTGCCAGCAGTGACGGACAGGGCCGGGACACTGAAGCTTTCTTT
clone_size: many
j_call: TRBJ1-1
v_call: TRBV6-1
d_call: TRBD1

cdr3_aa: CSVEGLAGGPYEQYF
cdr3_nt: TGCAGCGTTGAAGGCCTAGCGGGGGGACCCTACGAGCAGTACTTC
clone_size: many
j_call: TRBJ2-7
v_call: TRBV29-1
d_call: TRBD2

cdr3_aa: CASSHGLAQETQYF
cdr3_nt: TGTGCCAGCAGCCATGGACTCGCTCAAGAGACCCAGTACTTC
clone_size: many
j_call: TRBJ2-5
v_call: TRBV3-1
d_call: .

cdr3_aa: CASTAGGGGNYGYTF
cdr3_nt: TGTGCCAGCACCGCGGGCGGGGGGGGTAACTATGGCTACACCTTC
clone_size: many
j_call: TRBJ1-2
v_call: TRBV6-5
d_call: .

cdr3_aa: CASRSITQGQGYTEAFF
cdr3_nt: TGTGCCAGCAGGTCCATCACCCAGGGACAGGGGTACACTGAAGCTTTCTTT
clone_size: .
j_call: TRBJ1-1
v_call: TRBV12-3/TRBV12-4
d_call: TRBD1

cdr3_aa: CASSFGTGYNYGYTF
cdr3_nt: TGCGCCAGCAGCTTTGGGACAGGTTATAACTATGGCTACACCTTC
clone_size: .
j_call: TRBJ1-2
v_call: TRBV5-1
d_call: TRBD1

cdr3_aa: CASSPGLAGAITGELFF
cdr3_nt: TGTGCCAGCTCACCGGGACTAGCGGGGGCCATCACCGGGGAGCTGTTTTTT
clone_size: few
j_call: TRBJ2-2
v_call: TRBV18
d_call: TRBD2

cdr3_aa: CASSDRDFSNQPQHF
cdr3_nt: TGTGCCAGCAGTGACAGAGATTTTAGCAATCAGCCCCAGCATTTT
clone_size: few
j_call: TRBJ1-5
v_call: TRBV28
d_call: .

cdr3_aa: CATAGDGETQYF
cdr3_nt: TGTGCCACAGCGGGAGACGGAGAGACCCAGTACTTC
clone_size: .
j_call: TRBJ2-5
v_call: TRBV6-5
d_call: TRBD2

cdr3_aa: CASSFSWGFEETQYF
cdr3_nt: TGTGCCAGCAGTTTTAGTTGGGGTTTTGAAGAGACCCAGTACTTC
clone_size: many
j_call: TRBJ2-5
v_call: TRBV5-5
d_call: .

cdr3_aa: CASSLTASSGNTIYF
cdr3_nt: TGCGCCAGCAGCCTCACAGCAAGCTCTGGAAACACCATATATTTT
clone_size: many
j_call: TRBJ1-3
v_call: TRBV5-1
d_call: .

cdr3_aa: CASAPSGGTGANVLTF
cdr3_nt: TGTGCTAGTGCCCCCTCGGGAGGTACAGGGGCCAACGTCCTGACTTTC
clone_size: .
j_call: TRBJ2-6
v_call: TRBV12-5
d_call: TRBD2

cdr3_aa: CASSRGRVGKETQYF
cdr3_nt: TGTGCCAGCAGTCGGGGAAGGGTGGGGAAAGAGACCCAGTACTTC
clone_size: many
j_call: TRBJ2-5
v_call: TRBV28
d_call: .

cdr3_aa: CAWSVGAGIYEQYF
cdr3_nt: TGTGCCTGGAGTGTAGGGGCAGGGATCTACGAGCAGTACTTC
clone_size: .
j_call: TRBJ2-7
v_call: TRBV30
d_call: .

cdr3_aa: CASSLTSVGYKNIQYF
cdr3_nt: TGTGCCAGCAGTCTCACTAGCGTAGGATACAAAAACATTCAGTACTTC
clone_size: few
j_call: TRBJ2-4
v_call: TRBV27
d_call: TRBD2

cdr3_aa: CASSKASGRTSYEQYF
cdr3_nt: TGTGCCAGCAGCAAGGCTAGCGGGAGAACGTCCTACGAGCAGTACTTC
clone_size: .
j_call: TRBJ2-7
v_call: TRBV5-6
d_call: TRBD2

cdr3_aa: CASSPGTGGIGELFF
cdr3_nt: TGTGCCAGCAGTCCGGGGACAGGGGGCATCGGGGAGCTGTTTTTT
clone_size: many
j_call: TRBJ2-2
v_call: TRBV27
d_call: TRBD1

cdr3_aa: CASSQTTHEAFF
cdr3_nt: TGTGCCAGCAGCCAGACAACCCATGAAGCTTTCTTT
clone_size: many
j_call: TRBJ1-1
v_call: TRBV28
d_call: .

cdr3_aa: CASSPRIQGTYGYTF
cdr3_nt: TGTGCCAGCAGCCCTCGGATACAGGGGACCTATGGCTACACCTTC
clone_size: many
j_call: TRBJ1-2
v_call: TRBV2
d_call: TRBD1

cdr3_aa: CSGMSGGSETQYF
cdr3_nt: TGCAGTGGAATGAGCGGGGGCTCGGAGACCCAGTACTTC
clone_size: .
j_call: TRBJ2-5
v_call: TRBV20-1
d_call: TRBD2

cdr3_aa: CSARGIPNTEAFF
cdr3_nt: TGCAGTGCGAGAGGGATCCCGAACACTGAAGCTTTCTTT
clone_size: many
j_call: TRBJ1-1
v_call: TRBV20-1
d_call: .

cdr3_aa: CASSQLFGGARDGYTF
cdr3_nt: TGCGCCAGCAGCCAGCTTTTTGGGGGGGCAAGGGACGGCTACACCTTC
clone_size: many
j_call: TRBJ1-2
v_call: TRBV4-1
d_call: .

cdr3_aa: CSAYRETGYEQYF
cdr3_nt: TGCAGTGCGTATCGGGAGACCGGCTACGAGCAGTACTTC
clone_size: many
j_call: TRBJ2-7
v_call: TRBV20-1
d_call: .

cdr3_aa: CSAREGTTEAFF
cdr3_nt: TGCAGTGCTAGAGAGGGTACCACTGAAGCTTTCTTT
clone_size: many
j_call: TRBJ1-1
v_call: TRBV20-1
d_call: .

cdr3_aa: CASSGDSIGAGGYTF
cdr3_nt: TGCGCCAGCAGCGGGGACAGTATAGGGGCCGGTGGCTACACCTTC
clone_size: few
j_call: TRBJ1-2
v_call: TRBV5-1
d_call: TRBD1

cdr3_aa: CATSDRTHNYGYTF
cdr3_nt: TGTGCCACCAGTGACCGGACACACAACTATGGCTACACCTTC
clone_size: .
j_call: TRBJ1-2
v_call: TRBV24-1
d_call: .

cdr3_aa: CATGGGTFFEQYF
cdr3_nt: TGTGCCACCGGGGGAGGGACTTTTTTTGAGCAGTACTTC
clone_size: .
j_call: TRBJ2-7
v_call: TRBV27
d_call: TRBD2